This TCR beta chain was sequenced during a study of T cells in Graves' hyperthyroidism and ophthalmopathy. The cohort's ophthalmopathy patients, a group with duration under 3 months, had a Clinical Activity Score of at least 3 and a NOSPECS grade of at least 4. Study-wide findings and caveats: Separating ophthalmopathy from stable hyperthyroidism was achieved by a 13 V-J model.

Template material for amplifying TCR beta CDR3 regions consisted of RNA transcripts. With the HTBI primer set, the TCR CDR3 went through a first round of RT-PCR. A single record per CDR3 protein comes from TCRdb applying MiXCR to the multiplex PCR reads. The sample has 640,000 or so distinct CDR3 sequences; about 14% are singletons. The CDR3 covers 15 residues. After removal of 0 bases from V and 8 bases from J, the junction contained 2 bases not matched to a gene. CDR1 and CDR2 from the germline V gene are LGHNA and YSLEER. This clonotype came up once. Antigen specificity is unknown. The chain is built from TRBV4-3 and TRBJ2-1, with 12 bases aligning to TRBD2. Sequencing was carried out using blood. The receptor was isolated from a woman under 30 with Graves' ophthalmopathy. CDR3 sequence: CASSQDLAGGDEQFF. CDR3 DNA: TGCGCCAGCAGCCAAGACCTAGCGGGAGGGGATGAGCAGTTCTTC.